This T cell receptor beta chain was profiled in a study of blood T cell repertoires in COVID-19 (dated by TCRdb to 2020 to 2022). Looking at the study overall: Collaborator samples came from the United States, Italy and Spain and covered acute and convalescent phases of COVID-19. The prospective study material was composed of cDNA or gDNA derived from T cells, B-cell-depleted T cells, or PBMCs. Deeply sampled blood TCRbeta repertoires from subjects exposed to, actively infected with, or recovered from COVID-19 were included in the dataset. The repertoires were made available in a free public database intended to serve as a resource for research on the immune response to SARS-CoV-2. Samples came from the ongoing ImmuneRACE study (first 160 participants) plus 1,254 subjects from 6 global collaborators. A de-identified subject ID, COVID-19 status, age in years and sex were almost always included in the sample metadata. Where HLA class I and class II types were available, the types were taken from metadata supplied by the sample provider, not from assay-based typing. What the study reported, not specific to this receptor: Clinical and demographic metadata were provided uncurated, with the amount varying by source and participant.

Each collaborating institution followed its own protocols to collect whole blood in K2EDTA tubes. For TCRbeta analysis, collaborator samples were shipped as frozen whole blood, as isolated PBMCs, or as DNA extracted from either sample type. The immunoSEQ Assay, a bias-controlled multiplex PCR, was used to amplify TCRbeta CDR3 regions from genomic DNA. The authors' pipeline ran thus. Nucleated cell counts per sample were estimated from amplification of reference gene primers within the assay. To quantify the absolute abundance of each unique TCRbeta CDR3 rearrangement, sequence reads were collapsed and filtered. Productive Simpson clonality was computed per sample as the square root of Simpson's diversity index over productive rearrangements. TCRdb stores this immuneACCESS table with in-frame sequences only. Part of the clones is absent; in the studies checked, under half of the shortfall reflects unresolved V genes, and no reason is known for the rest. The V and J calls and the clone size are those of that table, but D and trimming were determined from the DNA. The sample yields some 50,000 clones; roughly nine tenths were counted once. Around 1.6% of the sample is in the top ten clones.

Remarks on this clone: Its antigen target is currently unknown. No base quality values were provided; no much bigger clone lies one nucleotide off.

The sample comprised peripheral blood. This TCR was sampled from a man in his fifties or sixties with acute or convalescent COVID-19.

The nucleotide sequence reads as follows: TGTGCCTGGAGCCAAGACAGTAACACTGAAGCTTTCTTT. Translation gives CAWSQDSNTEAFF. The chain is encoded by TRBV30 joined to TRBJ1-1; the D segment could be TRBD1, given 5 matching bases. At the junction V is shortened by 3 bases and J by 2 bases, with 10 bases in between. The CDR3, from cysteine to phenylalanine, totals 13 residues. Only CDR3 DNA remains: 39 bases, in frame from the first base. CDR1 and CDR2, looked up from the germline V gene (reference sequence), are GTSNPN and SVGIG.